This section outlines one T cell receptor beta chain sequence together with its context. Its antigen remains unknown. Data came from immunoSEQ multiplex PCR; TCRdb stores just in-frame clones and leaves some out. The repertoire consists of roughly 130,000 clones, with 85% to 90% occurring once and the leading ten covering about 3%. CDR3 length: 12 residues. The germline V gene encodes CDR1 SGHVS and CDR2 FQNEAQ. V lost 4 bases, J lost 10 bases, and 13 bases lay in between. The data originate from a study of cytomegalovirus exposure and HLA in healthy donors. Across the study: The approximately 660 first-cohort repertoires shared a platform with the approximately 130 validation repertoires, as reported in a later analysis.

Study conclusions and caveats: Rarity held for most TCR sequences, but there were some public TCRs that occurred in many donors. The tendency of first-cohort TCR clusters to co-occur in the approximately 120 validation repertoires was identified by a subsequent analysis.

The donors were in the approximately 130-subject validation cohort, distinct from the roughly 600-subject first cohort. What was sequenced was PBMCs. The TCR originated in a man younger than 40 in good health and CMV-seronegative. The V gene is TRBV7-8, the J gene TRBJ1-1; D remains unclear. CDR3 sequence reads: CASSSDGEGAFF. The CDR3 region has the DNA TGTGCCAGCAGCTCGGACGGGGAGGGAGCTTTCTTT.